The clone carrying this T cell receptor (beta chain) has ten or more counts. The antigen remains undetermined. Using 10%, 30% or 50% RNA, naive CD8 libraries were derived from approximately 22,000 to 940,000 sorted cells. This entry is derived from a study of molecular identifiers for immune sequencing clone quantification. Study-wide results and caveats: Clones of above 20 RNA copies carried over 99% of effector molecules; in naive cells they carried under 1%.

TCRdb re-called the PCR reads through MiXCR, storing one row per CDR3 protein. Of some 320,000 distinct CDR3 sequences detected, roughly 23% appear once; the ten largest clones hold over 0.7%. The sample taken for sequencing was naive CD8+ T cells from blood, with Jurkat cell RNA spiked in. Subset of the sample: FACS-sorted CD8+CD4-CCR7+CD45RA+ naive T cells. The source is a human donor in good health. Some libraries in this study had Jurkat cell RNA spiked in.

The CDR3: CASSRGGTRYEQYF. As DNA, the CDR3 is TGTGCCAGCAGTCGCGGGGGCACCCGCTACGAGCAGTACTTC. The V gene is TRBV2, the J gene TRBJ2-7; maybe TRBD2 (7 bases). Per germline, CDR1 SNHLY and CDR2 FYNNEI. This CDR3 spans 14 amino acids. V lost 5 bases and J 3 bases, leaving 14 bases between the germline ends.